Listed here are 25 T cell receptor beta chains from one sample, sequenced in a study of T-cell memory formation after mild COVID-19. TCRdb re-derived calls from the 5' RACE reads in MiXCR, one entry per CDR3 protein. The sample shows about 180,000 distinct CDR3 sequences, approximately 17% of them seen only once. The sequencing sample was made of PBMCs or a T cell subset sorted from them (not recorded which). These receptor sequences come from a man between 18 and 35 years old who had mild COVID-19 (a few samples of this study predate the infection). Cell type and time point are not known.

In this sample, this clonotype turned up a few times. The J gene is TRBJ2-1, the V gene TRBV29-1; 11 bases match TRBD2. V lost 7 bases to trimming and J lost 8 bases; unmatched junction nucleotides: 7. CDR3 length: 13 residues. Germline loops: CDR1 SQVTM, CDR2 ANQGSEA. The CDR3 loop reads CSAETSGADEQFF. In DNA, the CDR3 is TGCAGCGCCGAGACTAGCGGGGCCGATGAGCAGTTCTTC.

The V gene is TRBV9, the J gene TRBJ2-5; D is uncertain. The CDR3 runs to 14 residues. Trimming removed 5 bases from V and 2 bases from J, with 13 bases in between. Germline CDR1 reads SGDLS; CDR2 reads YYNGEE. The DNA of the CDR3 is TGTGCCAGCAGTTCCTCGTCGCGTCAAGAGACCCAGTACTTC. It is translated as CASSSSSRQETQYF.

This clonotype appeared a few times. The V and J genes are TRBV5-1 and TRBJ1-1; D is unclear. Germline CDR1 reads SGHRS; CDR2 reads YFSETQ. The CDR3 contains 14 residues. V was cut by 2 bases and J by 5 bases, with 13 bases left in between. In DNA form, the CDR3 reads TGCGCCAGCAGCTTAAACGGGGATTGGACTGAAGCTTTCTTT. Amino acid sequence: CASSLNGDWTEAFF. The complete variable domain, with remaining parts taken from reference TRBV5-1 and TRBJ1-1, reads KAGVTQTPRYLIKTRGQQVTLSCSPISGHRSVSWYQQTPGQGLQFLFEYFSETQRNKGNFPGRFSGRQFSNSRSEMNVSTLELGDSALYLCASSLNGDWTEAFFGQGTRLTVV.

J is TRBJ2-5 and V is TRBV20-1; 9 bases line up with TRBD1. Germline values: CDR1 DFQATT, CDR2 SNEGSKA (reference sequence). The CDR3 has 14 amino acids. With 5 bases clipped from V and 4 bases from J, the junction kept 8 bases outside the gene matches. In DNA, the CDR3 is TGCAGTGCTGGCGGACAGGGGTTACGAGAGACCCAGTACTTC. This gives the protein CSAGGQGLRETQYF.

The rearrangement links TRBV5-4 to TRBJ2-3; either TRBD1 or TRBD2 may supply D (5 bases each). CDR1 SGHNT and CDR2 YYREEE come from the germline V gene (reference sequence). The CDR3 is 15 residues long. The ends were cut back, 0 bases at V and 2 bases at J, with 10 bases in the middle. CDR3 in amino acids: CASSLGGSFTDTQYF. In DNA, the CDR3 is TGTGCCAGCAGCTTGGGGGGGAGCTTCACAGATACGCAGTATTTT.

The chain joins TRBV7-3 to TRBJ2-1; 11 bases align to TRBD2. The CDR3 has 15 residues. The germline gives CDR1 SGHTA, CDR2 FQGTGA. Trimming took 5 bases from V and 10 from J; bases not matched to a gene: 10. CDR3 loop: CASSPTSGEWGEQFF. CDR3 nucleotides: TGTGCCAGCAGCCCGACTAGCGGGGAGTGGGGGGAGCAGTTCTTC. The full variable domain, rest sourced from reference TRBV7-3 and TRBJ2-1, is GAGVSQTPSNKVTEKGKYVELRCDPISGHTALYWYRQSLGQGPEFLIYFQGTGAADDSGLPNDRFFAVRPEGSVSTLKIQRTERGDSAVYLCASSPTSGEWGEQFFGPGTRLTVL.

This sequence joins TRBV7-8 and TRBJ1-1, with 12 bases aligning to TRBD1. CDR1 is SGHVS and CDR2 is FQNEAQ in the germline V gene. The CDR3 spans 17 residues. The junction had 19 bases not matched to a gene; V was cut back by 6 bases and J by 11 bases. In nucleotides, the CDR3 is TGTGCCAGCAGTCAGCCGGGACAGGGGGCGCGGCGGCTTGGGGCTTTCTTT. Translation gives CASSQPGQGARRLGAFF. The full variable domain, its missing parts supplied by reference TRBV7-8 and TRBJ1-1, is GAGVSQSPRYKVAKRGQDVALRCDPISGHVSLFWYQQALGQGPEFLTYFQNEAQLDKSGLPSDRFFAERPEGSVSTLKIQRTQQEDSAVYLCASSQPGQGARRLGAFFGQGTRLTVV.

This clonotype was picked up a small number of times. The chain employs TRBV6-6 and TRBJ1-1; D is ambiguous. The V gene's germline CDR1 is MNHNY and CDR2 SVGAGI (reference sequence). The CDR3 extends over 14 amino acids. Trimming removed 8 bases at V and 2 bases at J, with 15 bases between. In DNA, the CDR3 is TGTGCCAGCGCGAATGCCCTCCTCAACACTGAAGCTTTCTTT. It codes for CASANALLNTEAFF.

In this sample, this clonotype turned up a few times. The chain couples TRBV20-1 to TRBJ2-1; 9 nucleotides line up with TRBD2. CDR1 and CDR2 from the germline V gene are DFQATT and SNEGSKA (reference sequence). The CDR3 length is 14 residues. V gave up 3 bases and J gave up 1 base; unmatched junction bases: 1. CDR3 amino acids: CSARTSGSYNEQFF. Here the CDR3 DNA reads TGCAGTGCTAGGACTAGCGGTTCCTACAATGAGCAGTTCTTC.

The V gene is TRBV7-2, the J gene TRBJ2-3; 7 nucleotides align to TRBD1. Germline assignment: CDR1 SGHTA and CDR2 FQGNSA. This CDR3 has 15 amino acids. Losses at the gene ends were 5 bases for V and 6 bases for J; bases not matched to a gene: 11. The CDR3, as DNA: TGTGCCAGCAGCCCCCGGACAGGACGGGTGGATACGCAGTATTTT. It codes for CASSPRTGRVDTQYF.

This clonotype was seen only a few times. The V call is TRBV5-1, the J call TRBJ1-6, with TRBD1 identical over 8 bases. Germline assignment: CDR1 SGHRS and CDR2 YFSETQ. The J segment lost 8 bases and the V segment lost 5 bases, leaving 9 bases of the junction unmatched. The CDR3 consists of 15 residues. The DNA of the CDR3 is TGCGCCAGCAGTGCCCAGGGGGCTCTTGATTCACCCCTCCACTTT. Encoded protein: CASSAQGALDSPLHF.

The chain combines TRBV5-1 with TRBJ2-4; D gene unclear. This CDR3 is built from 14 residues. The germline CDR1 and CDR2 sequences are SGHRS and YFSETQ. Trimming left V 0 bases short and J 5 bases short, with 9 bases between. This chain's CDR3 is CASSLEGNENIQYF. The CDR3 DNA is TGCGCCAGCAGCTTGGAAGGCAATGAAAACATTCAGTACTTC.

The chain employs TRBV5-1 and TRBJ2-7; a possible D gene is TRBD1 (7 bases). Trimming left V 3 bases short and J 7 bases short, with 17 bases between. CDR3 size: 14 residues. The germline CDR1 and CDR2 sequences are SGHRS and YFSETQ. CDR3 sequence: CASSWGGTDGEQYV. The CDR3 DNA is TGCGCCAGCAGCTGGGGCGGGACAGATGGGGAGCAGTACGTC.

This clonotype was counted only a few times. The J gene is TRBJ1-3, the V gene TRBV7-2, with D perhaps TRBD1 (5 bases). The CDR3 sequence is 14 residues long. The germline V gene encodes CDR1 SGHTA and CDR2 FQGNSA. Between the trimmed V and J ends, which lost 3 bases and 4 bases, there was a span of 10 bases. CDR3 loop: CASSLGRPGNTIYF. The CDR3 DNA reads TGTGCCAGCAGCTTGGGACGTCCCGGAAACACCATATATTTT.

This sequence joins TRBV7-2 and TRBJ2-4, with 10 bases matching TRBD2. Germline V CDR1 and CDR2: SGHTA, FQGNSA. Germline trimming cut 4 bases from V and 0 bases from J; bases unmatched to any gene: 15. The CDR3 consists of 20 residues. DNA for the CDR3: TGTGCCAGCAGCTCCGTGGGGTGGCTAGCGGGGGAAGTAGCCAAAAACATTCAGTACTTC. Encoded protein: CASSSVGWLAGEVAKNIQYF. The whole variable domain, remainder taken from reference TRBV7-2 and TRBJ2-4, is GAGVSQSPSNKVTEKGKDVELRCDPISGHTALYWYRQSLGQGLEFLIYFQGNSAPDKSGLPSDRFSAERTGGSVSTLTIQRTQQEDSAVYLCASSSVGWLAGEVAKNIQYFGAGTRLSVL.

This clonotype was counted only a few times. The chain couples TRBV20-1 to TRBJ2-3; D unresolved. The V end lost 6 bases, the J end lost 0 bases, and 10 bases lay between the germline ends. CDR3 length: 13 amino acids. Per the germline V gene, CDR1 is DFQATT and CDR2 is SNEGSKA (reference sequence). The CDR3, as DNA: TGCAGTGCCCCCGGCCCTAGCACAGATACGCAGTATTTT. Translation: CSAPGPSTDTQYF.

The table lists this clonotype with a few counts. The genes are TRBV2 and TRBJ1-5; 10 bases are shared with TRBD1. The CDR3 consists of 15 residues. Trimming removed 7 bases from V and 2 bases from J; junction bases left unmatched: 5. The germline CDR1 and CDR2 sequences are SNHLY and FYNNEI. CDR3 DNA sequence: TGTGCCAGCACCAGGACAGGGGGAGGCAATCAGCCCCAGCATTTT. Translated: CASTRTGGGNQPQHF.

This chain uses TRBV12-3 or TRBV12-4 with TRBJ2-3; D gene ambiguous. V was pared by 7 bases and J by 3 bases, with 11 bases between. This CDR3 spans 13 amino acids. DNA of the CDR3: TGTGCCAGCATGGCTGGGGAAACAGATACGCAGTATTTT. Protein sequence: CASMAGETDTQYF.

The DNA of the CDR3 is TGCAGTGCTAGAGTGACTGGACAGGGGAACTACGAGCAGTACTTC. This encodes CSARVTGQGNYEQYF. V usage is TRBV20-1 and J usage is TRBJ2-7; 9 bases are a match to TRBD1. With 1 base clipped from V and 3 bases from J, the junction kept 7 bases outside the gene matches. The germline V gene has CDR1 DFQATT and CDR2 SNEGSKA (reference sequence). The CDR3 totals 15 residues.

The genes are TRBV18 and TRBJ1-5; 10 nucleotides align to TRBD1. Germline V lookup: CDR1 KGHSH, CDR2 LQKENI. This CDR3 spans 15 amino acids. V lost 5 bases to trimming and J lost 7 bases; unmatched junction nucleotides: 8. DNA for the CDR3: TGTGCCAGCTCAGTAACCGGGACAGGGGACCAGCCCCAGCATTTT. It codes for CASSVTGTGDQPQHF.

The rearrangement joins TRBV14 to TRBJ1-6, with unresolved D. Germline V lookup: CDR1 SGHDN, CDR2 FVKESK. The CDR3 has 14 amino acids. V was cut by 4 bases and J by 9 bases, with 13 bases left in between. CDR3 DNA sequence: TGTGCCAGCAGCCGTGAAGTCGTTAGTTCACCCCTCCACTTT. It specifies CASSREVVSSPLHF.

The chain links TRBV2 to TRBJ1-1, with D unclear. The CDR3 is 13 residues long. Germline V gene data show CDR1 as SNHLY and CDR2 as FYNNEI. Deletions cut 4 bases from V and 4 bases from J, with 10 bases between. CDR3 loop: CASSVEGTTEAFF. As DNA, the CDR3 is TGTGCCAGCAGTGTCGAGGGTACCACTGAAGCTTTCTTT.

V is TRBV12-3 or TRBV12-4 and J is TRBJ1-2; no clear D. Trimming removed 1 base at V and 8 bases at J, with 5 bases between. The CDR3 is 11 residues long. CDR3 loop: CASSLGTGYTF. As DNA, the CDR3 is TGTGCCAGCAGTTTAGGGACGGGCTACACCTTC.

CDR3 sequence reads: CASSMRVYGNIQYF. CDR3 bases: TGTGCCAGTAGTATGAGAGTGTATGGGAACATTCAGTACTTC. This chain joins TRBV19 and TRBJ2-4; the D is unclear. Trimming removed 3 bases from V and 7 bases from J, with 13 bases in between. Looked up from germline, CDR1 is LNHDA and CDR2 is SQIVND (reference sequence). The CDR3 is made up of 14 amino acids. Combining the CDR3 with reference TRBV19 and TRBJ2-4 gives the whole variable domain DGGITQSPKYLFRKEGQNVTLSCEQNLNHDAMYWYRQDPGQGLRLIYYSQIVNDFQKGDIAEGYSVSREKKESFPLTVTSAQKNPTAFYLCASSMRVYGNIQYFGAGTRLSVL.

The rearrangement joins TRBV7-2 to TRBJ2-5; 7 bases match TRBD1. V shed 4 bases and J 2 bases; nucleotides not matched to a gene: 7. The CDR3 contains 15 residues. Germline-derived CDR1 and CDR2 are SGHTA and FQGNSA. This chain's CDR3 is CASSWTPGQQETQYF. CDR3 DNA: TGTGCCAGCAGCTGGACTCCGGGACAGCAAGAGACCCAGTACTTC. Complete variable domain (other parts from reference TRBV7-2 and TRBJ2-5): GAGVSQSPSNKVTEKGKDVELRCDPISGHTALYWYRQSLGQGLEFLIYFQGNSAPDKSGLPSDRFSAERTGGSVSTLTIQRTQQEDSAVYLCASSWTPGQQETQYFGPGTRLLVL.